This T cell receptor (beta chain) was observed in a study of control samples from healthy donors and cancer patients. This clone was seen just once. Profiled with immunoSEQ multiplex PCR; TCRdb holds only in-frame clones, not every one. The top ten hold around 15% of the sample, which has approximately 58,000 clones, around 90% seen once. The receptor's source is a man in his 60s with head and neck cancer. The sequencing sample was made of PBMCs.

In DNA, the CDR3 is TGTGCCAGCAGGGAGGGACTAGCGGGAGCTGCCGGGGAGCTGTTTTTT. This translates into CASREGLAGAAGELFF. The chain links TRBV2 to TRBJ2-2; 14 nucleotides match TRBD2. J lost 6 bases, V lost 6 bases, and 6 bases had no gene match. This CDR3 region has 16 residues. Germline values: CDR1 SNHLY, CDR2 FYNNEI.